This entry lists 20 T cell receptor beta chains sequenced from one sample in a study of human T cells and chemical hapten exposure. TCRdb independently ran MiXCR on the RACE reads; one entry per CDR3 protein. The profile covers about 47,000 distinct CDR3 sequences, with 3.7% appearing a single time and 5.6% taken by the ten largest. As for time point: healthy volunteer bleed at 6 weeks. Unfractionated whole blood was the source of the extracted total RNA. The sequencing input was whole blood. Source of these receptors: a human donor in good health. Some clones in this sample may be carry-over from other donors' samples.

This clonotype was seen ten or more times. The DNA of the CDR3 is TGCAGTGCTAGGGGTGTTCTCAATCAGCCCCAGCATTTT. Translation: CSARGVLNQPQHF. The chain is built from TRBV20-1 and TRBJ1-5; D ambiguous. This CDR3 spans 13 amino acids. CDR1 is DFQATT and CDR2 is SNEGSKA in the germline V gene (reference sequence). V lost 3 bases and J 3 bases, leaving 9 bases between the germline ends.

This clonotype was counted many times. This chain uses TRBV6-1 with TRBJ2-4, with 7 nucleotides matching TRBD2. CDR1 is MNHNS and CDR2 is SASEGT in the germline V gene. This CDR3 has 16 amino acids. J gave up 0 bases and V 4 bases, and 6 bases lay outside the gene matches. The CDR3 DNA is TGTGCCAGCAGTGTGGGGGGGGGGATAGCCAAAAACATTCAGTACTTC. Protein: CASSVGGGIAKNIQYF.

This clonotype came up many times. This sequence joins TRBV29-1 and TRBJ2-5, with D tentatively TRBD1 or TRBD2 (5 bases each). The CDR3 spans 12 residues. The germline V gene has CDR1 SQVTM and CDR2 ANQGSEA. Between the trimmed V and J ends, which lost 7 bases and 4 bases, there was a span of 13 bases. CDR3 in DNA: TGCAGCGCGGGGCCCGGATCAGAGACCCAGTACTTC. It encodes CSAGPGSETQYF.

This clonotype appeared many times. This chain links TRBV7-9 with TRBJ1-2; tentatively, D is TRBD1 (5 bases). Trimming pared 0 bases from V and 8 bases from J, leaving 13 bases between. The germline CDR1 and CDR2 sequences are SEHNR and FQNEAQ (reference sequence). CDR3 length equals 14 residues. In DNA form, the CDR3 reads TGTGCCAGCAGCTTAGCGGCAGGGAGGGACGGCTACACCTTC. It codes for CASSLAAGRDGYTF.

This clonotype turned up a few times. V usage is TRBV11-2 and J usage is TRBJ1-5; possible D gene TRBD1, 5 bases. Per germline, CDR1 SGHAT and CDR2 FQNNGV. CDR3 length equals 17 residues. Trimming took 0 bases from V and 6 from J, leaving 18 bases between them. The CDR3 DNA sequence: TGTGCCAGCAGCTTAGATGGGGTCCGGATGAGGGGTCAGCCCCAGCATTTT. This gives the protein CASSLDGVRMRGQPQHF.

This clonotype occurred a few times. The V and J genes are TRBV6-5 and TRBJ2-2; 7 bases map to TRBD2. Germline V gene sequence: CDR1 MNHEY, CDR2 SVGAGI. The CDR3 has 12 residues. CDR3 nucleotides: TGTGCTTCCTCACGGGGGGCCGGGGAGCTGTTTTTT. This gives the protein CASSRGAGELFF.

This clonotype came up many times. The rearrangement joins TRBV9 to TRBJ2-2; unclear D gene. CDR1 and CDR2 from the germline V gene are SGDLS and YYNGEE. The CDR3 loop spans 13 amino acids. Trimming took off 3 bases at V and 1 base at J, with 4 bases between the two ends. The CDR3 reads CASSAWNTGELFF. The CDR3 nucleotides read TGTGCCAGCAGCGCCTGGAACACCGGGGAGCTGTTTTTT. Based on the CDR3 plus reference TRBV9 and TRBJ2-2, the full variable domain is DSGVTQTPKHLITATGQRVTLRCSPRSGDLSVYWYQQSLDQGLQFLIQYYNGEERAKGNILERFSAQQFPDLHSELNLSSLELGDSALYFCASSAWNTGELFFGEGSRLTVL.

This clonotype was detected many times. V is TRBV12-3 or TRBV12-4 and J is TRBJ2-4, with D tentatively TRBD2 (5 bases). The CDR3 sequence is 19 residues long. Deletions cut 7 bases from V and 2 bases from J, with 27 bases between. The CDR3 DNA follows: TGTGCCAGCACCGAGAGGGAGATAACCCGAACTTCCACCAAAAACATTCAGTACTTC. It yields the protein CASTEREITRTSTKNIQYF.

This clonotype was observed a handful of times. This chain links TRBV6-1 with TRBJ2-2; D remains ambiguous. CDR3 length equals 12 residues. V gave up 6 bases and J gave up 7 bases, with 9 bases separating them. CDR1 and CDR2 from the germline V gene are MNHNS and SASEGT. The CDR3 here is CASSEYGGELFF. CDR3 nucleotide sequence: TGTGCCAGCAGCGAGTACGGCGGGGAGCTGTTTTTT.

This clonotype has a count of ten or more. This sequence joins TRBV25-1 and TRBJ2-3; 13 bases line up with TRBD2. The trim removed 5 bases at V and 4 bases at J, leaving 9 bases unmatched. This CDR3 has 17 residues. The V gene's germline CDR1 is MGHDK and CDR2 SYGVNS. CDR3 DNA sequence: TGTGCCAGCAGTCATAGGACTAGCGGGAGTCGCCCAGATACGCAGTATTTT. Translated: CASSHRTSGSRPDTQYF.

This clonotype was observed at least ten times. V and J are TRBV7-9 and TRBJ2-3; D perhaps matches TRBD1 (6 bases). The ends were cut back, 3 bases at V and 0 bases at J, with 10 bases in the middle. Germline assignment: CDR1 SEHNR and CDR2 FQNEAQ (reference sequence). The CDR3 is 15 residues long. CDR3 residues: CASSFGQTSTDTQYF. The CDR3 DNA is TGTGCCAGCAGCTTCGGACAGACTAGCACAGATACGCAGTATTTT.

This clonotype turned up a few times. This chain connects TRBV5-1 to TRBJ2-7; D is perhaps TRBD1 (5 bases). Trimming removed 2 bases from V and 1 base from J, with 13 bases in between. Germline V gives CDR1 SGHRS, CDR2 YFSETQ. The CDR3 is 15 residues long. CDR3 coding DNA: TGCGCCAGCAGCTTAACCGCAGGGTTTTCCTACGAGCAGTACTTC. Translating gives CASSLTAGFSYEQYF.

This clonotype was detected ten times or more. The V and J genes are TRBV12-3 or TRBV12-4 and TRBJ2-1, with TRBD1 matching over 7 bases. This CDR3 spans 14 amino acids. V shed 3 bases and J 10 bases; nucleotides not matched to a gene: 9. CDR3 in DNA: TGTGCCAGCAGTTTCAGTCTCTTACAGGGGGAGCAGTTCTTC. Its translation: CASSFSLLQGEQFF.

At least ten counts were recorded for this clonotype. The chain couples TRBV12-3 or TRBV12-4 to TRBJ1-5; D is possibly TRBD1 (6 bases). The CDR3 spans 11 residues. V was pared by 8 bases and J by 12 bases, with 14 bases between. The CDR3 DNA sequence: TGTGCCAGCTCAACAGGGACGCTCCAGCATTTT. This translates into CASSTGTLQHF.

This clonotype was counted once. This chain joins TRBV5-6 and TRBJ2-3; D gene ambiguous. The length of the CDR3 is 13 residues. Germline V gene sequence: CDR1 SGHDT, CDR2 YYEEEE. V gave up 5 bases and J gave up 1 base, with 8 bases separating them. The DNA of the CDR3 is TGTGCCAGCAGTCTCGAACGCACAGATACGCAGTATTTT. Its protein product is CASSLERTDTQYF.

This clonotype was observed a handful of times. As DNA, the CDR3 is TGTGCCAGCAGATCCCTCGCCCGGGACAGGGGGCTGGGGGAGCAGTACTTC. This translates into CASRSLARDRGLGEQYF. V gene TRBV11-2 combines with J gene TRBJ2-7, with 12 bases identical to TRBD1. Trimming removed 6 bases from V and 7 bases from J; junction bases left unmatched: 16. Looked up from germline, CDR1 is SGHAT and CDR2 is FQNNGV. The CDR3 consists of 17 residues.

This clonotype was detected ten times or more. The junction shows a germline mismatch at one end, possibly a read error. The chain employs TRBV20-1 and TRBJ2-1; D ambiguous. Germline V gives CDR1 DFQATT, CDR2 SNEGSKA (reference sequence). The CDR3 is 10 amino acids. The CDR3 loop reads CSASAHEQFF. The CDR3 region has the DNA TGCAGCGCTAGTGCCCATGAGCAGTTCTTC.

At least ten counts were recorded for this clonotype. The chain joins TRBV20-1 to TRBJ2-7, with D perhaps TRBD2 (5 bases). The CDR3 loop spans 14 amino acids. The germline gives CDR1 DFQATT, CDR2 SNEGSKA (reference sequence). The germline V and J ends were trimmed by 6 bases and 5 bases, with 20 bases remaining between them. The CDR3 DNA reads TGCAGTGCCACCAAGGACTCGGCCGGGAACGAGCAGTACTTC. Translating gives CSATKDSAGNEQYF.

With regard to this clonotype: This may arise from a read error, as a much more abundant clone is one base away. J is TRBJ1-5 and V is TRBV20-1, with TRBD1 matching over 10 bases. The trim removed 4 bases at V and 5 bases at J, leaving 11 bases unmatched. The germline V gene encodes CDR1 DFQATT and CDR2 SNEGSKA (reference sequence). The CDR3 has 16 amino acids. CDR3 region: CSAKNPSGTGDQPQHF. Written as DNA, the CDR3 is TGCAGTGCTAAAAATCCCTCCGGGACAGGGGATCAGCCCCAGCATTTT.

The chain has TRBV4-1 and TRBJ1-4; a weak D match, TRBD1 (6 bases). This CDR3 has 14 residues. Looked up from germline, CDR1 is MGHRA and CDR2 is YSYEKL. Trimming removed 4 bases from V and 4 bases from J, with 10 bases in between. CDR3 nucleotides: TGCGCCAGCAGCCGGACAGCCAGTAATGAAAAACTGTTTTTT. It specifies CASSRTASNEKLFF.